This entry concerns a single T cell receptor beta chain. The antigen it binds to is not known. Qualities for individual bases were not recorded, and no much larger clone is one base off. The CDR3 regions of human TCRbeta chains were analyzed by immunosequencing. The authors processed their data as follows. Repertoire TCRs were checked for matches against a reference library of SARS-CoV-2-specific TCRs that had been generated using the MIRA antigen-specificity platform. Breadth was defined as the fraction of unique TCRs that were SARS-CoV-2-associated, and depth was defined as the fraction of total T cells that were SARS-CoV-2-associated. Using the MIRA data, every spike-specific TCR was mapped to the spike region that the TCR reacted to and assigned to either a CD4 or a CD8 class. Log10-transformed breadth and depth values were compared by one-way ANOVA with Sidak's multiple comparisons tests. The clones in this table, taken by TCRdb from immuneACCESS, are in-frame only. Not every clone is retained; where verified, under half of the shortfall comes from an unresolved V gene, and the cause of the rest is unknown. D and trimming come from the DNA, and the V and J calls and clone size come from that table. The sample table shows roughly 97,000 clones, and around nine tenths are seen once. The ten largest make up roughly 3% of the sample.

This sample was included in a study of T cell responses to AZD1222 COVID-19 vaccine (dated by TCRdb to the early 2020s). The study in broad terms: AZD1222 recipients whose second dose came at about 4 weeks and those whose second dose came at about 12 weeks were combined into one group, since spike-specific TCR depth and breadth did not differ between the two schedules. TCR sequencing covered more than 230 trial participants: 207 given two doses of AZD1222 and approximately 25 given two doses of MenACWY control vaccine. Trial participants were enrolled by age into subgroups of 18-55, 56-69 and 70-plus years, and around 150, 29 and 61 TCR-sequenced participants, respectively, were included in these subgroups.

V is pruned by 6 bases and J by 4 bases, leaving 14 bases of the junction without a gene match. From the germline V gene (reference sequence), CDR1 is SEHNR and CDR2 is FQNEAQ. Inclusive of the bounding cysteine and phenylalanine, the CDR3 is 17 residues long. The CDR3 DNA has 51 bases and is translated from base 1. Interpreted using the paper, the time point label stands for: baseline before first vaccination. Vaccinee samples came from UK trials COV001 and COV002, including a single-blind randomized controlled phase 2/3 trial of AZD1222 (ChAdOx1 nCoV-19) in healthy adults. For TCRbeta chain sequencing, PBMC samples were collected from trial participants at day 0 and at day 28 after the second dose. Broader findings and caveats from the paper: A significant rise in spike-specific TCR breadth and depth was observed after two AZD1222 doses relative to day 0 and relative to MenACWY recipients. Reportedly, almost half of the unique spike-specific TCRs recognized epitopes lying outside the regions that are mutated in the B.1.351 and B.1.1.7 variants. Vaccine-associated CD4 TCRs spanned the whole spike protein, with dominant responses in regions 160-218 and 743-854. Conclusions about previously exposed vaccinees were limited because only six or seven AZD1222 recipients were SARS-CoV-2 seropositive at baseline. The 56-69-year group was small, and its depth increase did not reach significance, likely because of low power. No day 14 peak-response samples were available, so repertoires were characterized only after the peak T cell response. Most participants were white British and females outnumbered males, and the authors suggested that clonal diversity may have been underestimated.

The TCR originated in an adult in good health. The rearranged chain carries TRBV7-9 and TRBJ2-3; 9 middle bases align to TRBD1. This material consisted of peripheral blood, taken on day 0 of AZD1222 vaccination. The CDR3 region reads CASSIYAIGQGSDTQYF. The base sequence is TGTGCCAGCAGTATTTACGCGATAGGACAGGGGTCAGATACGCAGTATTTT.